Reported below is one T cell receptor (beta chain). Its target is unknown. The record originates from a study of human versus mouse CDR3 diversity and MHC coevolution. Points from the study as a whole: By iCHAO1, human TCR beta clonotypes numbered about 1.5 million, the most. Most of the three human donors had the lowest clonal inequality.

Trimming cost V 1 base and J 1 base, with 10 bases left between them. This CDR3 is built from 15 residues. Per germline, CDR1 LNHNV and CDR2 YYDKDF (reference sequence). TCRdb's copy holds only in-frame clones and misses some; the assay was immunoSEQ multiplex PCR. Among some 82,000 clones listed, 90% to 95% were seen once. Sorting isolated naive CD4 T cells lacking CD45RO and expressing CD62L. The sequence came from a person aged 30-69 years in good health. This chain connects TRBV15 to TRBJ1-1, with a possible D match to TRBD1 (5 bases). Sequencing used naive CD4+ T cells from blood. Regarding subset: CD45RO-negative CD62L-positive naive CD4 T cells. CDR3 protein: CATSRGGVGNTEAFF. CDR3 nucleotides: TGTGCCACCAGCAGAGGGGGGGTTGGGAACACTGAAGCTTTCTTT.